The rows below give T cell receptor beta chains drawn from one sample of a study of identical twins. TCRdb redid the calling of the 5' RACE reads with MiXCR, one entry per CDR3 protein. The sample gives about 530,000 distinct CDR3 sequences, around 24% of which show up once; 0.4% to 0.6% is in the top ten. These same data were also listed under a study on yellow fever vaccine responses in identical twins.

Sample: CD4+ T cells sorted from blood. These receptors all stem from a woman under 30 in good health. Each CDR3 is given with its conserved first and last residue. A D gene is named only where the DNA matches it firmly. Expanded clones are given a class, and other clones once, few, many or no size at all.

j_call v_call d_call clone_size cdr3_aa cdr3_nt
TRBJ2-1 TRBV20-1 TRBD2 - CSLSGRSYNEQFF TGCAGCCTAAGCGGGAGGTCTTACAATGAGCAGTTCTTC
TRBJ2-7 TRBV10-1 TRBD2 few CASLETSGGSYEQYF TGCGCCAGCCTCGAGACTAGCGGGGGTTCCTACGAGCAGTACTTC
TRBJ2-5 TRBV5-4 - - CASSARDQETQYF TGTGCCAGCAGCGCCCGGGACCAAGAGACCCAGTACTTC
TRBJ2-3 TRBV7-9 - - CASSLVTSWGDTQYF TGTGCCAGCAGCTTAGTGACCTCCTGGGGAGATACGCAGTATTTT
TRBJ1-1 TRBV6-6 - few CASMSRNTEAFF TGTGCCAGCATGTCCAGGAACACTGAAGCTTTCTTT
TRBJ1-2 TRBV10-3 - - CAISEWAGQGYGYTF TGTGCCATCAGTGAGTGGGCAGGGCAGGGTTATGGCTACACCTTC
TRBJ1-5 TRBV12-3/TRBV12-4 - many CASSLSGGQPQHF TGTGCCAGCAGTTTGTCGGGAGGTCAGCCCCAGCATTTT
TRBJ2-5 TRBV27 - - CASSLSSQGPETQYF TGTGCCAGCAGTTTATCCTCCCAGGGCCCAGAGACCCAGTACTTC
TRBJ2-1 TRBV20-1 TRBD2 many CSAIRLAGGNNEQFF TGCAGTGCTATTCGACTAGCGGGAGGGAACAATGAGCAGTTCTTC
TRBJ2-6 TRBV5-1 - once CASSLVKGWIRSGANVLTF TGCGCCAGCAGCTTGGTAAAGGGCTGGATCCGATCTGGGGCCAACGTCCTGACTTTC
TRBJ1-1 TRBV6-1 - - CASSETTGNTEAFF TGTGCCAGCAGCGAAACAACAGGGAACACTGAAGCTTTCTTT
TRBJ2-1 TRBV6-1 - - CASNTHPVAQRDNEQFF TGTGCCAGCAACACTCACCCTGTAGCCCAGCGCGACAATGAGCAGTTCTTC
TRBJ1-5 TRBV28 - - CASSRTLSNQPQHF TGTGCCAGCAGCCGTACCCTTAGCAATCAGCCCCAGCATTTT
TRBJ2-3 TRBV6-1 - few CASTGTSLGTQYF TGTGCCAGCACCGGGACCAGCCTTGGTACGCAGTATTTT
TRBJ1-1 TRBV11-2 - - CASSLELRTNTEAFF TGTGCCAGCAGCTTAGAGCTTCGGACGAACACTGAAGCTTTCTTT
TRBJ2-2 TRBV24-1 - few CATSGQAGTGELFF TGTGCCACCAGTGGACAGGCCGGGACCGGGGAGCTGTTTTTT
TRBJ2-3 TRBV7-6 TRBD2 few CASSLQGLAGYTDTQYF TGTGCCAGCAGCTTGCAGGGACTAGCGGGATACACAGATACGCAGTATTTT
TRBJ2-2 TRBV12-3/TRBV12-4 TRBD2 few CASSFQTSGTRFF TGTGCCAGCAGTTTTCAGACTAGCGGGACGCGATTTTTT
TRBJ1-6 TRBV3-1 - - CASRLVPDSPLHF TGTGCCAGCAGACTCGTTCCGGATTCACCCCTCCACTTT
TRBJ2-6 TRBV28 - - CASSFDSYVGAGANVLTF TGTGCCAGCAGTTTTGATTCATATGTCGGGGCTGGGGCCAACGTCCTGACTTTC
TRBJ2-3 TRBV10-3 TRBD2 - CAISDSRLAGLTDTQYF TGTGCCATCAGTGACTCGCGACTAGCGGGACTCACAGATACGCAGTATTTT
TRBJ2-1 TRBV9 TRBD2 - CASSLGTSGIGEQFF TGTGCCAGCAGCCTGGGGACTAGCGGGATCGGGGAGCAGTTCTTC
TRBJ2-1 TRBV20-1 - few CSARDVTGFGNNEQFF TGCAGTGCTAGAGACGTAACAGGGTTCGGAAACAATGAGCAGTTCTTC
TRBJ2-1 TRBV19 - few CASSIVGTYNEQFF TGTGCCAGTAGTATCGTGGGGACCTACAATGAGCAGTTCTTC
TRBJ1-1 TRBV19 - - CASSIDLGLTEAFF TGTGCCAGTAGTATAGATCTGGGGTTAACTGAAGCTTTCTTT